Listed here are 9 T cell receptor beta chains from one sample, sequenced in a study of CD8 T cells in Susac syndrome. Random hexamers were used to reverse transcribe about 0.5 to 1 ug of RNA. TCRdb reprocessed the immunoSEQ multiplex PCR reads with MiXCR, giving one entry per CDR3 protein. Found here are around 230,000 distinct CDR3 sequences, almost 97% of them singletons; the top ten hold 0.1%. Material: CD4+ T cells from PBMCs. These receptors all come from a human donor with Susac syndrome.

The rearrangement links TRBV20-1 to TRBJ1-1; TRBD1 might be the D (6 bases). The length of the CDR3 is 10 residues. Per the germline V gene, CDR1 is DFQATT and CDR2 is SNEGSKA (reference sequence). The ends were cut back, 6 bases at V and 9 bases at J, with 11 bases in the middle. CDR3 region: CSAQRGKAFF. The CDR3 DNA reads TGCAGTGCCCAAAGGGGGAAAGCTTTCTTT.

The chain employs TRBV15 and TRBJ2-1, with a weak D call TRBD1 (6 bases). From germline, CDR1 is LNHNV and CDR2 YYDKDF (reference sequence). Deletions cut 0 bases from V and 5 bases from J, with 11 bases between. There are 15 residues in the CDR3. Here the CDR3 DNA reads TGTGCCACCAGCAGAGATAACGCAGGGGACAATGAGCAGTTCTTC. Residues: CATSRDNAGDNEQFF.

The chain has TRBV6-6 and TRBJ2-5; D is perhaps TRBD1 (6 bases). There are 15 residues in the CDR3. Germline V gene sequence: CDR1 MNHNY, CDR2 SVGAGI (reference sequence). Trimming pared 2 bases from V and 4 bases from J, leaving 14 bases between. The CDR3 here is CASSYDKAGAETQYF. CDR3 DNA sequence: TGTGCCAGCAGTTACGATAAGGCAGGGGCAGAGACCCAGTACTTC.

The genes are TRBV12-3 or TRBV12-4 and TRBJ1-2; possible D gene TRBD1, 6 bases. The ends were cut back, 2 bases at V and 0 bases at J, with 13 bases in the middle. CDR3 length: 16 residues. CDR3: CASSLSLGAANYGYTF. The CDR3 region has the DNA TGTGCCAGCAGTTTAAGTTTGGGGGCCGCTAACTATGGCTACACCTTC.

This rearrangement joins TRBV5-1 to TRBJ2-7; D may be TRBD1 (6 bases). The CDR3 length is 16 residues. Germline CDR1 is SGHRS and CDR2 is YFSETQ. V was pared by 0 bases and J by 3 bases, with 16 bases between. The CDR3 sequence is CASSLEGLGRGYEQYF. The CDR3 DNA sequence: TGCGCCAGCAGCTTGGAAGGACTGGGCAGGGGCTACGAGCAGTACTTC.

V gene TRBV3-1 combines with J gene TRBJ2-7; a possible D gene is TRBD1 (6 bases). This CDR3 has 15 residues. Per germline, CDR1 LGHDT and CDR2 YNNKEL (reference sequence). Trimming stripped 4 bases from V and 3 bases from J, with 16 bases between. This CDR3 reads CASSPGGQPNYEQYF. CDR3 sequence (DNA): TGTGCCAGCAGCCCTGGGGGCCAACCAAACTACGAGCAGTACTTC.

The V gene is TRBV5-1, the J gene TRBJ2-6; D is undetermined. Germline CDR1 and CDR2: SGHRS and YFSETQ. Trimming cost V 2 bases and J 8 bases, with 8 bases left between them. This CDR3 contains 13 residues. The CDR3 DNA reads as TGCGCCAGCAGCTTACTGGCTCCCAACGTCCTGACTTTC. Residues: CASSLLAPNVLTF.

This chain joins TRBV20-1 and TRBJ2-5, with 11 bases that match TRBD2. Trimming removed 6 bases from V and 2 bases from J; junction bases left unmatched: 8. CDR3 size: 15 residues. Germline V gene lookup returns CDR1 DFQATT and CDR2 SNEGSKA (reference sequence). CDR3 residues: CSAPSGLAVQETQYF. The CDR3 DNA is TGCAGTGCCCCCTCGGGACTAGCGGTACAAGAGACCCAGTACTTC.

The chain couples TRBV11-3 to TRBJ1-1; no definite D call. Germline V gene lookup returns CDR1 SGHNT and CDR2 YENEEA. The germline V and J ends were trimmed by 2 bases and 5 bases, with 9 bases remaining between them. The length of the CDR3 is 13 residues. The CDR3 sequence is CASSLYESTEAFF. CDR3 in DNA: TGTGCCAGCAGCTTATACGAGTCTACTGAAGCTTTCTTT.